Presented here are 17 T cell receptor beta chains from one specimen sequenced in a study of T cell responses to AZD1222 COVID-19 vaccine. Sequencing used immunoSEQ multiplex PCR; TCRdb keeps in-frame clones, though not all of them. The profile covers about 160,000 clones, with 89% appearing a single time and about 5% taken by the ten largest. Specimen: peripheral blood, collected on day 0 of AZD1222 vaccination. These receptors all come from an adult in good health.

This clone has only a few counts. V is TRBV11-2 and J is TRBJ2-1; the D call may be TRBD1 or TRBD2 (5 bases each). The CDR3 is 18 amino acids. Germline CDR1 is SGHAT and CDR2 is FQNNGV. Trimming stripped 0 bases from V and 0 bases from J, with 15 bases between. CDR3 loop: CASSLDRGAAGSYNEQFF. In DNA, the CDR3 is TGTGCCAGCAGCTTAGATCGAGGGGCCGCTGGCTCCTACAATGAGCAGTTCTTC.

This clone occurred once. The chain is built from TRBV7-6 and TRBJ1-3; D unclear. V lost 5 bases, J lost 0 bases, and 8 bases lay in between. This CDR3 has 14 amino acids. CDR1 is SGHVS and CDR2 is FNYEAQ in the germline V gene. The CDR3 region has the DNA TGTGCCAGCAGCCCGGCGAGCTCTGGAAACACCATATATTTT. This translates into CASSPASSGNTIYF.

This clone was picked up one time. This chain joins TRBV7-8 and TRBJ2-2, with unresolved D. Germline CDR1 reads SGHVS; CDR2 reads FQNEAQ. The CDR3 is 12 residues long. V was shortened by 5 bases and J by 3 bases, with 4 bases between the two germline ends. CDR3 coding DNA: TGTGCCAGCAGCCACTACACCGGGGAGCTGTTTTTT. It is translated as CASSHYTGELFF. The full variable domain, with the rest looked up from reference TRBV7-8 and TRBJ2-2, is GAGVSQSPRYKVAKRGQDVALRCDPISGHVSLFWYQQALGQGPEFLTYFQNEAQLDKSGLPSDRFFAERPEGSVSTLKIQRTQQEDSAVYLCASSHYTGELFFGEGSRLTVL.

J is TRBJ1-4 and V is TRBV4-3; D gene ambiguous. Between the trimmed V and J ends, which lost 0 bases and 8 bases, there was a span of 19 bases. Germline CDR1 LGHNA, CDR2 YSLEER. The CDR3 spans 17 residues. Here the CDR3 reads CASSQDYGLLWAEKLFF. The CDR3 DNA is TGCGCCAGCAGCCAAGATTATGGGCTTCTATGGGCGGAAAAACTGTTTTTT.

This chain links TRBV4-3 with TRBJ2-1; D is unresolved. V was trimmed by 0 bases and J by 3 bases, leaving 12 bases between them. CDR1 LGHNA and CDR2 YSLEER come from the germline V gene. This CDR3 spans 16 amino acids. The CDR3: CASSQEEQTFYNEQFF. Here the CDR3 DNA reads TGCGCCAGCAGCCAAGAAGAACAGACCTTCTACAATGAGCAGTTCTTC.

The chain is built from TRBV7-8 and TRBJ2-7; 7 bases line up with TRBD1. Germline V gene sequence: CDR1 SGHVS, CDR2 FQNEAQ. The length of the CDR3 is 14 residues. With V trimmed by 2 bases and J by 3 bases, 4 bases remained unmatched. The CDR3 nucleotides are TGTGCCAGCAGCTTATCAGGGGGTAACTACGAGCAGTACTTC. Its protein product is CASSLSGGNYEQYF. Together with reference TRBV7-8 and TRBJ2-7, the CDR3 gives the full variable domain: GAGVSQSPRYKVAKRGQDVALRCDPISGHVSLFWYQQALGQGPEFLTYFQNEAQLDKSGLPSDRFFAERPEGSVSTLKIQRTQQEDSAVYLCASSLSGGNYEQYFGPGTRLTVT.

This chain links TRBV4-1 with TRBJ1-2; 8 nucleotides agree with TRBD1. The V segment lost 0 bases and the J segment 4 bases; nucleotides outside the gene matches: 4. CDR1 is MGHRA and CDR2 is YSYEKL in the germline V gene. The CDR3 is 15 residues long. CDR3 in DNA: TGCGCCAGCAGCCAAGACAACAGGGGGATCTATGGCTACACCTTC. It specifies CASSQDNRGIYGYTF.

The genes are TRBV12-2 and TRBJ2-2. TRBV12-2 is recorded as a pseudogene. The CDR3 totals 16 residues. The CDR3 loop reads CASRCLRDPRAGELFF. The CDR3 DNA is TGTGCAAGTCGCTGCCTCCGGGACCCAAGGGCCGGGGAGCTGTTTTTT.

The chain employs TRBV7-9 and TRBJ1-5; D gene uncertain. Trimming took off 1 base at V and 5 bases at J, with 6 bases between the two ends. In germline, CDR1 is SEHNR, CDR2 FQNEAQ (reference sequence). The CDR3 is 13 residues long. The DNA of the CDR3 is TGTGCCAGCAGCTTAGAAGGCGATCAGCCCCAGCATTTT. Encoded protein: CASSLEGDQPQHF.

The chain recombines TRBV5-1 with TRBJ1-1; 9 positions agree with TRBD1. There are 14 residues in the CDR3. Germline-derived CDR1 and CDR2 are SGHRS and YFSETQ. The V segment lost 4 bases and the J segment 5 bases; nucleotides outside the gene matches: 6. The CDR3 nucleotides read TGCGCCAGCAGCCATGACAGGGGGGCGACTGAAGCTTTCTTT. Its protein product is CASSHDRGATEAFF. The full variable domain, its missing parts supplied by reference TRBV5-1 and TRBJ1-1, is KAGVTQTPRYLIKTRGQQVTLSCSPISGHRSVSWYQQTPGQGLQFLFEYFSETQRNKGNFPGRFSGRQFSNSRSEMNVSTLELGDSALYLCASSHDRGATEAFFGQGTRLTVV.

The chain employs TRBV19 and TRBJ2-7, with 8 bases fitting TRBD2. Germline values: CDR1 LNHDA, CDR2 SQIVND (reference sequence). Unmatched junction bases numbered 8, after V lost 5 bases and J lost 2 bases. The CDR3 covers 15 residues. The chain's CDR3 is CASSPRPGLAYEQYF. The DNA of the CDR3 is TGTGCCAGTAGTCCTCGACCGGGACTAGCCTACGAGCAGTACTTC.

This chain joins TRBV4-3 and TRBJ2-6; no reliable D call. Germline V CDR1 and CDR2: LGHNA, YSLEER. V lost 8 bases and J 1 base, leaving 12 bases between the germline ends. The CDR3 totals 15 residues. The CDR3 sequence: CASGFKQSGANVLTF. CDR3 bases: TGCGCCAGCGGATTTAAGCAGTCTGGGGCCAACGTCCTGACTTTC.

The table lists this clone with a count of one. V and J are TRBV19 and TRBJ2-3, with TRBD1 matching over 10 bases. The germline V gene encodes CDR1 LNHDA and CDR2 SQIVND (reference sequence). The CDR3 covers 16 residues. The J segment lost 3 bases and the V segment lost 5 bases, leaving 8 bases of the junction unmatched. CDR3 amino acids: CASSPFDRGQTDTQYF. CDR3 bases: TGTGCCAGTAGTCCCTTCGACAGGGGGCAGACAGATACGCAGTATTTT.

In regard to this clone: At one end the junction does not follow the germline gene, possibly because of a read error. The chain has TRBV7-2 and TRBJ1-3; maybe TRBD1 (5 bases). The CDR3 is 15 amino acids. The V gene's germline CDR1 is SGHTA and CDR2 FQGNSA. The CDR3 DNA is TGTGCCAGCAGATTAGGGACTTTCACGGGAAACACCATATATTTT. Its protein is CASRLGTFTGNTIYF.

A single count supports this clone. This sequence joins TRBV6-5 and TRBJ2-5; D unresolved. Germline V gives CDR1 MNHEY, CDR2 SVGAGI. Trimming removed 0 bases from V and 4 bases from J, with 6 bases in between. The CDR3 runs to 13 residues. Written as DNA, the CDR3 is TGTGCCAGCAGTTACTCGATGAGAGAGACCCAGTACTTC. Translation gives CASSYSMRETQYF.

V usage is TRBV20-1 and J usage is TRBJ1-2; the D gene is possibly TRBD1 (5 bases). Germline V gene sequence: CDR1 DFQATT, CDR2 SNEGSKA (reference sequence). Between the trimmed V and J ends, which lost 8 bases and 6 bases, there was a span of 13 bases. The CDR3 spans 11 residues. In DNA form, the CDR3 reads TGCAGTAGCCCGAGCAGGGATGGCTACACCTTC. Its translation: CSSPSRDGYTF.

V usage is TRBV7-2 and J usage is TRBJ1-2; TRBD1 matches at 7 bases. The ends lost 4 bases at V and 0 bases at J; junction bases unmatched: 8. This CDR3 is 16 amino acids long. Germline CDR1 SGHTA, CDR2 FQGNSA. The CDR3 DNA follows: TGTGCCAGCAGCTCGGCAGGGGGAGGATCTAACTATGGCTACACCTTC. This codes for CASSSAGGGSNYGYTF.